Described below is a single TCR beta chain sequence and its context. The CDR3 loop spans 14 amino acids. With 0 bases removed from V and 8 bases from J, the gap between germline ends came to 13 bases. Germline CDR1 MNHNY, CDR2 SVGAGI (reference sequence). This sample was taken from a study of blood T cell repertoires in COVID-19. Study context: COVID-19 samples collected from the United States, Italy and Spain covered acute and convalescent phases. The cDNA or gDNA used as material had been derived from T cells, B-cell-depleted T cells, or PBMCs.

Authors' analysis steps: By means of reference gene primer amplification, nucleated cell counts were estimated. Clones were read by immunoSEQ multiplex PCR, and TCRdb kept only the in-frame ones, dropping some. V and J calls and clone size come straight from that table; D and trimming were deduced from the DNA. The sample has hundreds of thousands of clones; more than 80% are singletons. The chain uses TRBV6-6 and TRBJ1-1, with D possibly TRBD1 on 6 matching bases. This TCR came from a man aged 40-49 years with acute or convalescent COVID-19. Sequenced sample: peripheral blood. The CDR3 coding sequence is TGTGCCAGCAGTTACTCGAGCCCCCAGGGGGAAGCTTTCTTT. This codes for CASSYSSPQGEAFF.